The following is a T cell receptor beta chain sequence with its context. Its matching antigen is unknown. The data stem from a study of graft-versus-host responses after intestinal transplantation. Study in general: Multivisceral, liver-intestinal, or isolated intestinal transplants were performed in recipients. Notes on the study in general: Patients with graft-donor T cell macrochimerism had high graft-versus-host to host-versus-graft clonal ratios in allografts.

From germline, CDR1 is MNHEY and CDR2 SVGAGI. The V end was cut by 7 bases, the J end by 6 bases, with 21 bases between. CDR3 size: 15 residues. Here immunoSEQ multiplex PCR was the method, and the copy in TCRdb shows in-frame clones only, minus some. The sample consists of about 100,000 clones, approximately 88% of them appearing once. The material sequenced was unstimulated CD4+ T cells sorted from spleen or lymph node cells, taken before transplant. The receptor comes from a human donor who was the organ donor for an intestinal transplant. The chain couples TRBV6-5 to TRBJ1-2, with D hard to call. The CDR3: CASTPRPMGRDGYTF. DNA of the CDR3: TGTGCCAGCACCCCGAGGCCGATGGGGAGGGATGGCTACACCTTC.